Listed here are 23 T cell receptor beta chains from one sample, sequenced in a study of cytomegalovirus exposure and HLA in healthy donors (dated by TCRdb to 2016 to 2017). Libraries came from the immunoSEQ multiplex PCR assay. For the multiplex PCR, a mixture combining 60 forward primers for TCR Vbeta segments and 13 reverse primers for TCR Jbeta segments was used. The immuneACCESS repertoire file appears here via TCRdb, limited to in-frame rearrangements. These files lack a portion of the clones; in checked studies, under half of the deficit traces to unresolved V genes, and the cause of the others is not known. Present in this sample are more than 60,000 clones, around 80% of which were seen just once. The ten most abundant clones make up less than 5% of the sample. Sequences were obtained from PBMCs. These receptors were collected from a woman between 25 and 40 years old in good health and CMV-seronegative.

This clone appeared once. The rearrangement joins TRBV27 to TRBJ2-7, with 7 bases fitting TRBD1. CDR3 length equals 11 residues. Trimming cost V 6 bases and J 4 bases; bases outside gene matches: 0. Germline assignment: CDR1 MNHEY and CDR2 SMNVEV (reference sequence). CDR3 DNA sequence: TGTGCCAGCAGGGACAGGTACGAGCAGTACTTC. This codes for CASRDRYEQYF.

The chain employs TRBV5-1 and TRBJ1-2; 7 nucleotides align to TRBD1. Germline values: CDR1 SGHRS, CDR2 YFSETQ. This CDR3 is 14 amino acids long. With V trimmed by 2 bases and J by 0 bases, 1 base remained unmatched. The CDR3, as DNA: TGCGCCAGCAGCTTAGACAGGGCTAACTATGGCTACACCTTC. Translating it yields CASSLDRANYGYTF.

This clone was seen once. CDR3 DNA: TGTGCCAGCAGCTATGGGACTAGCGGGATTTCCGAGCAGTACTTC. This codes for CASSYGTSGISEQYF. The genes are TRBV6-5 and TRBJ2-7, with TRBD2 identical over 13 bases. This CDR3 has 15 amino acids. V dropped 6 bases and J dropped 6; count of bases not matched to a gene: 8. Germline V CDR1 and CDR2: MNHEY, SVGAGI.

This clone was detected only a few times. The V call is TRBV25-1, the J call TRBJ2-1; 7 bases fit TRBD2. Trimming took 6 bases from V and 1 from J; bases not matched to a gene: 12. The CDR3 sequence is 17 residues long. Per the germline V gene, CDR1 is MGHDK and CDR2 is SYGVNS. The CDR3 region has the DNA TGTGCCAGCAGCCCCCGACGTGACGGGAGGTCCTACAATGAGCAGTTCTTC. Residues: CASSPRRDGRSYNEQFF.

The chain joins TRBV13 to TRBJ1-1; D gene uncertain. Germline V gene data show CDR1 as PRHDT and CDR2 as FYEKMQ (reference sequence). The V end lost 3 bases, the J end lost 1 base, and 12 bases lay between the germline ends. The CDR3 has 15 amino acids. The DNA of the CDR3 is TGTGCCAGCAGCTTCTACGAGAGAACGAACACTGAAGCTTTCTTT. Protein: CASSFYERTNTEAFF.

This clone came up a few times. The J gene is TRBJ2-3, the V gene TRBV10-1, with a weak D call TRBD2 (6 bases). V was trimmed by 7 bases and J by 2 bases, leaving 13 bases between them. The CDR3 covers 14 residues. Germline lookup yields CDR1 WNHNN and CDR2 SYGVQD (reference sequence). The CDR3 DNA reads TGCGCCAGCATGGGGGGAGAGGCCACAGATACGCAGTATTTT. Translating it yields CASMGGEATDTQYF.

This sequence joins TRBV7-9 and TRBJ1-6, with 8 bases aligning to TRBD1. The CDR3 totals 15 residues. Trimming cost V 5 bases and J 7 bases; bases outside gene matches: 7. Germline values: CDR1 SEHNR, CDR2 FQNEAQ (reference sequence). The CDR3 is CASSVGQGGNSPLHF. In DNA, the CDR3 is TGTGCCAGCAGCGTCGGACAGGGAGGGAATTCACCCCTCCACTTT.

The rearrangement links TRBV28 to TRBJ1-5, with D tentatively TRBD1 (5 bases). V was trimmed by 10 bases and J by 2 bases, leaving 12 bases between them. CDR1 MDHEN and CDR2 SYDVKM come from the germline V gene. The CDR3 runs 13 residues. The CDR3 DNA is TGTGCCATTCAACAGGTTGGCAATCAGCCCCAGCATTTT. Encoded protein: CAIQQVGNQPQHF.

The CDR3 spells CASSSTGTGGHNEQFF. In DNA form, the CDR3 reads TGTGCCAGCAGTTCCACTGGGACAGGGGGCCACAATGAGCAGTTCTTC. The chain employs TRBV6-5 and TRBJ2-1; 12 bases agree with TRBD1. CDR3 size: 16 residues. V was clipped by 4 bases and J by 5 bases; unmatched bases: 6. Germline-derived CDR1 and CDR2 are MNHEY and SVGAGI.

This clone showed up just once. This chain connects TRBV6-5 to TRBJ1-5, with 10 bases matching TRBD1. Germline V lookup: CDR1 MNHEY, CDR2 SVGAGI. CDR3 length: 15 amino acids. Trimming took 6 bases from V and 7 from J; bases not matched to a gene: 9. The CDR3 nucleotides read TGTGCCAGCAGCCCAGGGACAGGGGTAGGCCAGCCCCAGCATTTT. Protein sequence: CASSPGTGVGQPQHF.

V gene TRBV15 combines with J gene TRBJ2-7; 9 nucleotides agree with TRBD2. V shed 3 bases and J 0 bases; nucleotides not matched to a gene: 3. Germline lookup yields CDR1 LNHNV and CDR2 YYDKDF (reference sequence). The CDR3 loop spans 15 amino acids. The CDR3 bases are TGTGCCACCAGCAGGGGACTAGCTTTCTCCTACGAGCAGTACTTC. Translating it yields CATSRGLAFSYEQYF. The variable domain in full, with the rest retrieved from reference TRBV15 and TRBJ2-7, is DAMVIQNPRYQVTQFGKPVTLSCSQTLNHNVMYWYQQKSSQAPKLLFHYYDKDFNNEADTPDNFQSRRPNTSFCFLDIRSPGLGDTAMYLCATSRGLAFSYEQYFGPGTRLTVT.

This sequence joins TRBV5-1 and TRBJ2-7; TRBD1 might be the D (6 bases). This CDR3 is built from 14 residues. V shed 0 bases and J shed 6 bases, with 13 bases lying between them. Germline-derived CDR1 and CDR2 are SGHRS and YFSETQ. CDR3 in amino acids: CASSLGQELSEQYF. The CDR3 DNA sequence: TGCGCCAGCAGCTTGGGACAGGAACTCTCCGAGCAGTACTTC.

The CDR3 sequence is CASSPSGAPYEQYF. The CDR3 nucleotides are TGTGCCAGCAGCCCTAGCGGGGCACCATACGAGCAGTACTTC. The V call is TRBV6-6, the J call TRBJ2-7, with 9 bases fitting TRBD2. Looked up from germline, CDR1 is MNHNY and CDR2 is SVGAGI (reference sequence). The junction had 7 bases not matched to a gene; V was cut back by 6 bases and J by 4 bases. CDR3 length equals 14 residues.

The CDR3 coding sequence is TGTGCCAGCAGTCCCGCTCAGGTTCCCTACGAGCAGTACTTC. It codes for CASSPAQVPYEQYF. The chain couples TRBV28 to TRBJ2-7; D not certain. V lost 5 bases and J 2 bases, leaving 13 bases between the germline ends. The CDR3 length is 14 residues. The V gene's germline CDR1 is MDHEN and CDR2 SYDVKM.

The CDR3 reads CASSQPDSLREQYF. The CDR3 DNA is TGCGCCAGCAGCCAACCGGACAGCCTTAGAGAGCAGTACTTC. This chain uses TRBV4-1 with TRBJ2-7; D is perhaps TRBD1 (6 bases). The CDR3 loop spans 14 amino acids. Germline CDR1 is MGHRA and CDR2 is YSYEKL. V gave up 2 bases and J gave up 7 bases, with 15 bases separating them.

The chain is built from TRBV9 and TRBJ1-1; D is ambiguous. The CDR3 sequence is 14 residues long. Germline lookup yields CDR1 SGDLS and CDR2 YYNGEE. V lost 0 bases and J 1 base, leaving 7 bases between the germline ends. Here the CDR3 DNA reads TGTGCCAGCAGCGTAGATGGGCAGAACACTGAAGCTTTCTTT. Amino acid sequence: CASSVDGQNTEAFF.

The genes are TRBV7-9 and TRBJ2-3; 7 bases are shared with TRBD1. The germline V gene has CDR1 SEHNR and CDR2 FQNEAQ (reference sequence). The length of the CDR3 is 14 residues. With 1 base clipped from V and 4 bases from J, the junction kept 2 bases outside the gene matches. CDR3 loop: CASSLGTGSDTQYF. The CDR3, as DNA: TGTGCCAGCAGCTTAGGGACAGGCTCAGATACGCAGTATTTT.

The chain joins TRBV29-1 to TRBJ1-1; D remains ambiguous. Trimming cost V 6 bases and J 0 bases, with 17 bases left between them. The CDR3 runs 15 residues. Per germline, CDR1 SQVTM and CDR2 ANQGSEA. Here the CDR3 DNA reads TGCAGCGTGGGCCCCGGGGTCCCAATGAACACTGAAGCTTTCTTT. It codes for CSVGPGVPMNTEAFF.

The chain employs TRBV18 and TRBJ1-1; 8 positions agree with TRBD1. Germline V lookup: CDR1 KGHSH, CDR2 LQKENI. Trimming cost V 3 bases and J 5 bases; bases outside gene matches: 5. The CDR3 length is 14 residues. CDR3 region: CASSPITGGTEAFF. CDR3 DNA sequence: TGTGCCAGCTCACCTATAACAGGGGGTACTGAAGCTTTCTTT. Complete variable domain (other parts from reference TRBV18 and TRBJ1-1): NAGVMQNPRHLVRRRGQEARLRCSPMKGHSHVYWYRQLPEEGLKFMVYLQKENIIDESGMPKERFSAEFPKEGPSILRIQQVVRGDSAAYFCASSPITGGTEAFFGQGTRLTVV.

This chain connects TRBV11-2 to TRBJ2-6; D remains ambiguous. Germline-derived CDR1 and CDR2 are SGHAT and FQNNGV. This CDR3 comprises 14 residues. Trimming left V 8 bases short and J 0 bases short, with 8 bases between. The CDR3 loop reads CASRRISGANVLTF. The CDR3 DNA reads as TGTGCCAGCCGGCGGATCTCTGGGGCCAACGTCCTGACTTTC.

The V gene is TRBV11-2, the J gene TRBJ2-1; D unresolved. Germline assignment: CDR1 SGHAT and CDR2 FQNNGV. CDR3 length: 12 residues. Trimming removed 2 bases at V and 7 bases at J, with 6 bases between. The CDR3 spells CASSLTRNEQFF. In nucleotides, the CDR3 is TGTGCCAGCAGCTTAACGCGGAATGAGCAGTTCTTC.

This clone came up once. This rearrangement joins TRBV7-6 to TRBJ2-7; no clear D gene. Germline assignment: CDR1 SGHVS and CDR2 FNYEAQ. Deletions cut 5 bases from V and 6 bases from J, with 8 bases between. The CDR3 runs 11 residues. The CDR3 DNA reads as TGTGCCAGCAGCCCCGGAGTCGAGCAGTACTTC. It specifies CASSPGVEQYF.

The CDR3 DNA is TGCAGCGTTCTCGTCGGTGACTCTGGAAACACCATATATTTT. This gives the protein CSVLVGDSGNTIYF. This chain links TRBV29-1 with TRBJ1-3; D is undetermined. From germline, CDR1 is SQVTM and CDR2 ANQGSEA. The CDR3 length is 14 residues. Deletions cut 5 bases from V and 0 bases from J, with 11 bases between.